The 19 T cell receptor beta chains below come from one sample, sequenced in a study of beta chain features in type 1 diabetes. Reverse transcription of all isolated RNA meant that expressed TCRB transcripts were sequenced. This table comes from immunoSEQ multiplex PCR, and its TCRdb copy is limited to in-frame clones, with some not included. The table lists about 160,000 clones, 7.5% to 10% of them singletons. The sequenced material came from central memory CD4+ T cells from blood. Receptors originate from a young man in good health.

The chain joins TRBV7-2 to TRBJ2-7, with 8 bases fitting TRBD2. Trimming removed 4 bases from V and 0 bases from J; junction bases left unmatched: 5. CDR3 length equals 15 residues. From germline, CDR1 is SGHTA and CDR2 FQGNSA. The CDR3 here is CASSYTSGISYEQYF. The CDR3 DNA reads as TGTGCCAGCAGCTACACTAGCGGAATCTCCTACGAGCAGTACTTC. Full variable domain (rest looked up from reference TRBV7-2 and TRBJ2-7): GAGVSQSPSNKVTEKGKDVELRCDPISGHTALYWYRQSLGQGLEFLIYFQGNSAPDKSGLPSDRFSAERTGGSVSTLTIQRTQQEDSAVYLCASSYTSGISYEQYFGPGTRLTVT.

The V and J genes are TRBV28 and TRBJ1-1; D perhaps matches TRBD1 (5 bases). Germline V gene lookup returns CDR1 MDHEN and CDR2 SYDVKM. The CDR3 spans 15 residues. Between the trimmed V and J ends, which lost 3 bases and 5 bases, there was a span of 16 bases. The CDR3 sequence: CASSLVQGFRTEAFF. The CDR3 coding sequence is TGTGCCAGCAGTTTGGTGCAGGGCTTTAGGACTGAAGCTTTCTTT.

This clone was found a few times. The chain joins TRBV5-1 to TRBJ2-5; a possible D gene is TRBD2 (5 bases). This CDR3 is 14 amino acids long. Germline CDR1 SGHRS, CDR2 YFSETQ. V was shortened by 4 bases and J by 5 bases, with 15 bases between the two germline ends. CDR3 nucleotide sequence: TGCGCCAGCAGCATCTCCGGGAATCCTGAGACCCAGTACTTC. It encodes CASSISGNPETQYF.

This clone was picked up a small number of times. The rearrangement joins TRBV2 to TRBJ2-7; possible D gene TRBD2, 6 bases. The V end was cut by 6 bases, the J end by 3 bases, with 12 bases between. The CDR3 sequence is 13 residues long. Germline assignment: CDR1 SNHLY and CDR2 FYNNEI. The CDR3 nucleotides are TGTGCCAGCAGGGGAGGCGGACGCTACGAGCAGTACTTC. Amino acids: CASRGGGRYEQYF. Using reference TRBV2 and TRBJ2-7 for the parts outside the CDR3, the full variable domain is EPEVTQTPSHQVTQMGQEVILRCVPISNHLYFYWYRQILGQKVEFLVSFYNNEISEKSEIFDDQFSVERPDGSNFTLKIRSTKLEDSAMYFCASRGGGRYEQYFGPGTRLTVT.

This clone was picked up a small number of times. The chain couples TRBV2 to TRBJ2-2, with no clear D. Germline CDR1 SNHLY, CDR2 FYNNEI. The CDR3 spans 14 residues. Trimming took 7 bases from V and 3 from J, leaving 12 bases between them. CDR3 amino acids: CASKGDTYTGELFF. The CDR3 region has the DNA TGTGCCAGCAAAGGTGACACCTACACCGGGGAGCTGTTTTTT.

In this sample, this clone turned up a few times. This chain links TRBV7-2 with TRBJ2-7, with 7 bases matching TRBD1. The germline CDR1 and CDR2 sequences are SGHTA and FQGNSA. Trimming took 5 bases from V and 4 from J; bases not matched to a gene: 2. The length of the CDR3 is 12 residues. The CDR3 reads CASSRTGYEQYF. The CDR3 nucleotides are TGTGCCAGCAGCCGGACAGGATACGAGCAGTACTTC.

The J gene is TRBJ2-2, the V gene TRBV7-9; D is possibly TRBD2 (6 bases). This CDR3 has 17 amino acids. V was clipped by 4 bases and J by 3 bases, with 18 bases between them. Per the germline V gene, CDR1 is SEHNR and CDR2 is FQNEAQ (reference sequence). The CDR3: CASSSPFRERDTGELFF. CDR3 sequence (DNA): TGTGCCAGCAGCTCTCCCTTCCGGGAGCGGGACACCGGGGAGCTGTTTTTT.

The CDR3 protein is CASSGRTSGRGDTQYF. The CDR3 nucleotides are TGTGCCAGCAGCGGCCGGACTAGCGGGAGAGGAGATACGCAGTATTTT. This sequence joins TRBV2 and TRBJ2-3, with 13 nucleotides matching TRBD2. This CDR3 spans 16 amino acids. Germline CDR1 reads SNHLY; CDR2 reads FYNNEI. J gave up 5 bases and V 6 bases, and 8 bases lay outside the gene matches. Looking up the rest from reference TRBV2 and TRBJ2-3 gives the full variable domain: EPEVTQTPSHQVTQMGQEVILRCVPISNHLYFYWYRQILGQKVEFLVSFYNNEISEKSEIFDDQFSVERPDGSNFTLKIRSTKLEDSAMYFCASSGRTSGRGDTQYFGPGTRLTVL.

This clone turned up a few times. V usage is TRBV30 and J usage is TRBJ2-2; D is unclear. The CDR3 extends over 15 amino acids. Germline assignment: CDR1 GTSNPN and CDR2 SVGIG (reference sequence). Trimming took off 2 bases at V and 5 bases at J, with 15 bases between the two ends. CDR3 sequence (DNA): TGTGCCTGGAGTCCAGGTCCCCCCAAGACCGGGGAGCTGTTTTTT. Amino acid sequence: CAWSPGPPKTGELFF.

The V call is TRBV28, the J call TRBJ1-2, with TRBD1 matching 8 bases. The germline gives CDR1 MDHEN, CDR2 SYDVKM. Germline trimming cut 3 bases from V and 7 bases from J; bases unmatched to any gene: 10. The CDR3 contains 15 residues. In DNA, the CDR3 is TGTGCCAGCAGTTTTTGGCAGGGGGCTTTCGGTGGCTACACCTTC. Encoded protein: CASSFWQGAFGGYTF.

This chain links TRBV28 with TRBJ2-7; D is perhaps TRBD1 (5 bases). The length of the CDR3 is 15 residues. V was pared by 1 base and J by 4 bases, with 14 bases between. CDR1 MDHEN and CDR2 SYDVKM come from the germline V gene. As DNA, the CDR3 is TGTGCCAGCAGTTTATTACAGGAAAGAATATACGAGCAGTACTTC. Its translation is CASSLLQERIYEQYF.

This chain connects TRBV7-9 to TRBJ2-3, with D perhaps matching TRBD2 (7 bases). CDR1 and CDR2 from the germline V gene are SEHNR and FQNEAQ (reference sequence). The CDR3 has 16 residues. V was clipped by 5 bases and J by 3 bases, with 18 bases between them. The CDR3 DNA is TGTGCCAGCAGCGAAGAACAGGGAGGGAGGACAGATACGCAGTATTTT. Encoded protein: CASSEEQGGRTDTQYF.

This clone was counted many times. The J gene is TRBJ1-2, the V gene TRBV2, with D maybe TRBD1 (5 bases). Germline V gene sequence: CDR1 SNHLY, CDR2 FYNNEI. This CDR3 is 15 amino acids long. Trimming removed 4 bases at V and 4 bases at J, with 16 bases between. CDR3 sequence (DNA): TGTGCCAGCAGTGCTCTAGGGGCGAGGAGCTATGGCTACACCTTC. Translated: CASSALGARSYGYTF.

The V and J genes are TRBV19 and TRBJ1-5, with D possibly being TRBD1 (5 bases). Germline assignment: CDR1 LNHDA and CDR2 SQIVND (reference sequence). CDR3 length: 16 residues. Trimming pared 6 bases from V and 6 bases from J, leaving 21 bases between. The CDR3 protein is CASRIVFQGKGQPQHF. The CDR3 DNA reads as TGTGCCAGTAGGATCGTCTTTCAGGGTAAAGGTCAGCCCCAGCATTTT.

This clone was observed a few times. This sequence joins TRBV2 and TRBJ2-1; 7 nucleotides agree with TRBD2. This CDR3 contains 12 residues. Trimming cost V 4 bases and J 10 bases; bases outside gene matches: 4. CDR1 is SNHLY and CDR2 is FYNNEI in the germline V gene. CDR3 sequence: CASSVGAGEQFF. The CDR3 DNA sequence: TGTGCCAGCAGTGTCGGAGCGGGGGAGCAGTTCTTC. The variable domain in full, with the rest retrieved from reference TRBV2 and TRBJ2-1, is EPEVTQTPSHQVTQMGQEVILRCVPISNHLYFYWYRQILGQKVEFLVSFYNNEISEKSEIFDDQFSVERPDGSNFTLKIRSTKLEDSAMYFCASSVGAGEQFFGPGTRLTVL.

This clone showed up just a few times. The chain recombines TRBV2 with TRBJ1-1, with 9 bases matching TRBD1. The CDR3 covers 15 residues. Germline CDR1 and CDR2: SNHLY and FYNNEI. Losses at the gene ends were 6 bases for V and 2 bases for J; bases not matched to a gene: 7. CDR3 loop: CASREDRGGNTEAFF. The CDR3 nucleotides read TGTGCCAGCAGGGAGGACAGGGGAGGTAACACTGAAGCTTTCTTT. The whole variable domain, filled in from reference TRBV2 and TRBJ1-1, reads EPEVTQTPSHQVTQMGQEVILRCVPISNHLYFYWYRQILGQKVEFLVSFYNNEISEKSEIFDDQFSVERPDGSNFTLKIRSTKLEDSAMYFCASREDRGGNTEAFFGQGTRLTVV.

This chain links TRBV6-6 with TRBJ1-1, with 7 bases matching TRBD1. The CDR3 sequence is 14 residues long. Trimming at V came to 8 bases and at J to 1 base, leaving 7 bases not matched to a gene. Germline V lookup: CDR1 MNHNY, CDR2 SVGAGI (reference sequence). CDR3 amino acids: CASRDSKPNTEAFF. In DNA form, the CDR3 reads TGTGCCAGCCGGGACAGCAAACCGAACACTGAAGCTTTCTTT.

The chain employs TRBV5-1 and TRBJ2-5; 7 bases map to TRBD2. The CDR3 consists of 16 residues. J was trimmed by 2 bases and V by 0 bases; bases with no gene match: 7. Germline V gene data show CDR1 as SGHRS and CDR2 as YFSETQ. Here the CDR3 reads CASSLDLGGFQETQYF. The CDR3 DNA reads as TGCGCCAGCAGCTTGGATTTGGGGGGGTTTCAAGAGACCCAGTACTTC.

This chain links TRBV6-1 with TRBJ1-6; no definite D call. V was cut by 8 bases and J by 8 bases, with 13 bases left in between. The CDR3 is 13 amino acids. Germline CDR1 is MNHNS and CDR2 is SASEGT. The CDR3 sequence is CASSSQGDSPLHF. CDR3 bases: TGTGCCAGCTCATCCCAAGGAGATTCACCCCTCCACTTT.